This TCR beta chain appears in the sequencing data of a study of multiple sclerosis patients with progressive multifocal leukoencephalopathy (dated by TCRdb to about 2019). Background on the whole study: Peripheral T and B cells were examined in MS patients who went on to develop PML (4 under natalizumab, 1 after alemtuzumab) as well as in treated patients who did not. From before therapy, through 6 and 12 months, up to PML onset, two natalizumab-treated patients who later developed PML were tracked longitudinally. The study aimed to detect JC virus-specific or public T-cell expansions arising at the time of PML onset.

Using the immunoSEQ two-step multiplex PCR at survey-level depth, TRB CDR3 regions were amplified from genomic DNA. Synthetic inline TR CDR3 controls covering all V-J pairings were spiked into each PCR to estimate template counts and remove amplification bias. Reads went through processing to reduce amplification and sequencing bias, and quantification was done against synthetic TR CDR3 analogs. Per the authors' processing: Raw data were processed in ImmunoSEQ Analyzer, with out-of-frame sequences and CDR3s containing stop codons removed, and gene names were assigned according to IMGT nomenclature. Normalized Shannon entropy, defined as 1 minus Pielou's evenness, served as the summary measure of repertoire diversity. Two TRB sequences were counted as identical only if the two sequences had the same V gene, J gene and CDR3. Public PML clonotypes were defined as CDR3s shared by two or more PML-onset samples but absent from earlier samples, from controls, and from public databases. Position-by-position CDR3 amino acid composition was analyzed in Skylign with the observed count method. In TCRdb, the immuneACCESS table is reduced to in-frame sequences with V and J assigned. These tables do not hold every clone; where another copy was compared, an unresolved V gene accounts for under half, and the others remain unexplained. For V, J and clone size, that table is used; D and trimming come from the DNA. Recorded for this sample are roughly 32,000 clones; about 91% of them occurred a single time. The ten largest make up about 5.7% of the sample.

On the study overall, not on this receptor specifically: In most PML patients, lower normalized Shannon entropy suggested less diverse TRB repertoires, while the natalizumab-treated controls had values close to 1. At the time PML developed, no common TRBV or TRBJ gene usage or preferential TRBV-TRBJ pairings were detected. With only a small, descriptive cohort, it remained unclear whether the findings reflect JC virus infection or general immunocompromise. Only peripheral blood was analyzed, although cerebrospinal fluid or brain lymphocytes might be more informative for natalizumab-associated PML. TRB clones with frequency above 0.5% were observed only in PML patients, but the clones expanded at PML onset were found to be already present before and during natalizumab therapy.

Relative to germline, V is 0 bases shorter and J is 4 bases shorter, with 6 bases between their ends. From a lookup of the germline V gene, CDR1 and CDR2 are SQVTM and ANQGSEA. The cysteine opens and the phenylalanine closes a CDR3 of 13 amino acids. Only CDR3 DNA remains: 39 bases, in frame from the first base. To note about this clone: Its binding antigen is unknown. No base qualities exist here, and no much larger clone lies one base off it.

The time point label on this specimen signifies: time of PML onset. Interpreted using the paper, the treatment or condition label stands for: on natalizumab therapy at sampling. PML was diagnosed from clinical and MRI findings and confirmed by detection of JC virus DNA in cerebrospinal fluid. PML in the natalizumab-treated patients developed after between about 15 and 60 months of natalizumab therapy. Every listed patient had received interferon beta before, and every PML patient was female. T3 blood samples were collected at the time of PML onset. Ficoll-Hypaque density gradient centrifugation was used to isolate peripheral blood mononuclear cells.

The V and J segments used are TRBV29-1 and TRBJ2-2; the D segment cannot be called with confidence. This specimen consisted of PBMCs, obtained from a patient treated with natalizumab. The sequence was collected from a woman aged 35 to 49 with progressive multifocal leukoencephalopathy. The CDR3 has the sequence CSVEDSPTGELFF. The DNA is TGCAGCGTTGAAGATAGCCCCACCGGGGAGCTGTTTTTT.